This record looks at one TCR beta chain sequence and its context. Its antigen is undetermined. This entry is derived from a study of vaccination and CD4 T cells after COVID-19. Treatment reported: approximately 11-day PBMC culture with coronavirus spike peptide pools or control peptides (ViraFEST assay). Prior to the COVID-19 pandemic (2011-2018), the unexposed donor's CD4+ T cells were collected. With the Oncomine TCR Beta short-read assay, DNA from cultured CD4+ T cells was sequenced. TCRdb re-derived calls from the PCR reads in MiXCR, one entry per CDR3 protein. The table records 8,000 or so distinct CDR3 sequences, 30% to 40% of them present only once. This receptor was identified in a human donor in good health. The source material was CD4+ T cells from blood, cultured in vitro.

In DNA form, the CDR3 reads TGTGCCAGCAGTTGGAGGGCTGGTACGCAGTATTTT. Its protein is CASSWRAGTQYF. The chain couples TRBV28 to TRBJ2-3; D might be TRBD2 (6 bases). This CDR3 comprises 12 residues. Deletions cut 4 bases from V and 8 bases from J, with 10 bases between. Germline CDR1 MDHEN, CDR2 SYDVKM.